This note documents a single T cell receptor beta chain sequence. The antigen is not known. The entry originates in a study of identical twins. Overall study results and limits: Twins' excess sharing was less marked for out-of-frame beta sequences. Insertions ran lower in abundant cord blood beta clonotypes, though not in memory repertoires.

Using its own MiXCR run on the 5' RACE reads, TCRdb lists one record per CDR3 protein. This repertoire shows approximately 350,000 distinct CDR3 sequences, 12% found once; its top ten account for around 6.9%. The CDR3 loop spans 15 amino acids. Germline V gene sequence: CDR1 MNHNS, CDR2 SASEGT. The V end lost 2 bases, the J end lost 4 bases, and 14 bases lay between the germline ends. The sample was also reused in another study, on yellow fever vaccine responses in identical twins. That paper notes: Twins' T cell vaccine responses reportedly looked partly convergent, partly personalized.

Sequenced: CD8+ T cells sorted from blood. This receptor was obtained from a woman aged 18-35 years in good health. This chain connects TRBV6-1 to TRBJ1-2, with no clear D. In DNA, the CDR3 is TGTGCCAGCAGTGAATGGCAGGATAATGTCTATGGCTACACCTTC. Its translation is CASSEWQDNVYGYTF.